The clone carrying this TCR beta chain came up many times. The target antigen is unknown. The data were obtained in a study of CD8 T cells in ankylosing spondylitis. Notes on the study in general: Within ankylosing spondylitis blood, a TCR beta motif made up of under 10 highly homologous variants appeared to be characteristic. In peripheral blood, disease-linked CD8+ clones occurred at relatively low frequencies. Reports of some motif variants in reactive arthritis synovial fluid and blood predate this one. Significant enrichment of disease-linked clones was reportedly seen in matched ankylosing spondylitis synovial fluid.

Germline V gene lookup returns CDR1 SGHAT and CDR2 FQNNGV. Germline trimming cut 4 bases from V and 6 bases from J; bases unmatched to any gene: 18. The CDR3 runs to 20 residues. Generation of TCR beta libraries employed quantitative 5'-RACE incorporating molecular barcodes. One entry per CDR3 protein, called by TCRdb with MiXCR from the 5' RACE reads. Of fewer than 550,000 distinct CDR3 sequences listed, roughly 5.2% are singletons. This clonotype was sampled from a male donor with ankylosing spondylitis. The V and J genes are TRBV11-2 and TRBJ2-3, with 14 bases aligning to TRBD2. The sequenced sample consisted of blood, either unsorted or a sorted T cell fraction (not recorded which). DNA for the CDR3: TGTGCCAGCAGCTCAAATCGATCGGGACTAGCGGGGGTTTTGTTTGATACGCAGTATTTT. Protein sequence: CASSSNRSGLAGVLFDTQYF.